Below, 27 T cell receptor beta chains from the same sample are listed, as sequenced in a study of blood T cell repertoires in COVID-19. Here immunoSEQ multiplex PCR was the method, and the copy in TCRdb shows in-frame clones only, minus some. Here the sample spans about 170,000 clones, 60% to 80% being singletons. The sample taken for sequencing was peripheral blood. The receptors come from a man aged 70-80 years with acute or convalescent COVID-19.

This clone was detected only a few times. The chain is built from TRBV25-1 and TRBJ1-3; D not resolved. The CDR3 is 15 residues long. V was trimmed by 6 bases and J by 3 bases, leaving 15 bases between them. The germline gives CDR1 MGHDK, CDR2 SYGVNS. CDR3 nucleotides: TGTGCCAGCAGAAAACGAGCTACCTATGGAAACACCATATATTTT. It is translated as CASRKRATYGNTIYF.

The chain carries TRBV5-1 and TRBJ1-1; 7 positions match TRBD1. This CDR3 contains 12 residues. Trimming took 4 bases from V and 7 from J; bases not matched to a gene: 4. Germline CDR1 and CDR2: SGHRS and YFSETQ. The CDR3 DNA reads TGCGCCAGCAGCACAGGGGAAAATGAAGCTTTCTTT. Amino acid sequence: CASSTGENEAFF.

On this clone: A junction end diverges from the germline sequence, so it may reflect a read error. V and J are TRBV2 and TRBJ2-1, with 10 bases matching TRBD2. The CDR3 runs 14 residues. In germline, CDR1 is SNHLY, CDR2 FYNNEI. As DNA, the CDR3 is TGTGCCAGCAGTGTAGCGGGAGGATACAGTGAGCAGTTCTTC. This translates into CASSVAGGYSEQFF.

The CDR3 sequence: CATSRDPGQLNTGELFF. The CDR3 nucleotides read TGTGCCACCAGCAGAGATCCGGGACAGTTAAACACCGGGGAGCTGTTTTTT. The chain employs TRBV15 and TRBJ2-2, with 7 positions matching TRBD1. After removal of 0 bases from V and 2 bases from J, the junction contained 6 bases not matched to a gene. Germline V gene sequence: CDR1 LNHNV, CDR2 YYDKDF (reference sequence). The CDR3 runs 17 residues.

The V gene is TRBV19, the J gene TRBJ1-4, with a weak D call TRBD1 (5 bases). The ends were cut back, 2 bases at V and 7 bases at J, with 14 bases in the middle. The CDR3 length is 15 residues. The germline V gene encodes CDR1 LNHDA and CDR2 SQIVND (reference sequence). In nucleotides, the CDR3 is TGTGCCAGTAGTATACAAGGGGTACGGGTTGAAAAACTGTTTTTT. It encodes CASSIQGVRVEKLFF.

The chain uses TRBV30 and TRBJ2-1, with D hard to call. Trimming stripped 5 bases from V and 8 bases from J, with 13 bases between. Germline values: CDR1 GTSNPN, CDR2 SVGIG (reference sequence). There are 12 residues in the CDR3. The DNA of the CDR3 is TGTGCCTGGGGTTCTTGGCTGGATGAGCAGTTCTTC. Translating gives CAWGSWLDEQFF.

V usage is TRBV6-1 and J usage is TRBJ1-5; TRBD1 matches 12 bases. Germline CDR1 MNHNS, CDR2 SASEGT. CDR3 length equals 18 residues. The V and J ends lost 3 bases and 1 base, in that order; junction bases with no gene match: 7. The CDR3 bases are TGTGCCAGCAGTGAGGGGACAGGGGGCTGGGTGAGCAATCAGCCCCAGCATTTT. Its protein product is CASSEGTGGWVSNQPQHF.

CDR3 protein: CASSLATGGVHEQYF. The CDR3 nucleotides read TGTGCCAGCAGCTTGGCGACAGGGGGTGTACACGAGCAGTACTTC. The V and J genes are TRBV5-4 and TRBJ2-7; 9 nucleotides align to TRBD1. CDR3 length: 15 amino acids. The V gene end was trimmed by 0 bases and the J gene end by 5 bases; junction bases not matched to a gene: 6. Germline CDR1 is SGHNT and CDR2 is YYREEE (reference sequence).

Only one count was recorded for this clone. The rearrangement joins TRBV6-5 to TRBJ1-1, with D possibly matching TRBD1 (5 bases). Germline-derived CDR1 and CDR2 are MNHEY and SVGAGI. The CDR3 sequence is 13 residues long. V lost 8 bases and J 5 bases, leaving 15 bases between the germline ends. DNA for the CDR3: TGTGCCAGCGGGGCAGAAGAGAGAACTGAAGCTTTCTTT. Residues: CASGAEERTEAFF.

The CDR3 nucleotides are TGTGCCTGGAGCCGGGGACTAGCGGGACACACAGATACGCAGTATTTT. Its translation is CAWSRGLAGHTDTQYF. V usage is TRBV30 and J usage is TRBJ2-3, with 13 bases fitting TRBD2. The V gene's germline CDR1 is GTSNPN and CDR2 SVGIG (reference sequence). V gave up 3 bases and J gave up 2 bases; unmatched junction bases: 5. This CDR3 is built from 16 residues.

The J gene is TRBJ1-2, the V gene TRBV9; D uncertain. This CDR3 spans 12 amino acids. Looked up from germline, CDR1 is SGDLS and CDR2 is YYNGEE. Deletions cut 0 bases from V and 5 bases from J, with 5 bases between. The CDR3 sequence: CASSVVGYGYTF. In DNA form, the CDR3 reads TGTGCCAGCAGCGTAGTCGGGTATGGCTACACCTTC.

The chain combines TRBV19 with TRBJ1-1; 7 bases fit TRBD1. This CDR3 has 14 amino acids. Trimming at V came to 9 bases and at J to 0 bases, leaving 7 bases not matched to a gene. CDR1 and CDR2 (germline): LNHDA, SQIVND (reference sequence). In nucleotides, the CDR3 is TGTGCCAGCCTCGGGACAGCCATGAACACTGAAGCTTTCTTT. As protein: CASLGTAMNTEAFF.

The chain joins TRBV4-3 to TRBJ1-4; no firm D call. CDR3 size: 15 residues. CDR1 and CDR2 from the germline V gene are LGHNA and YSLEER. Deletions cut 1 base from V and 8 bases from J, with 14 bases between. The CDR3 is CASSQAPLTLEKLFF. CDR3 nucleotides: TGCGCCAGCAGCCAAGCCCCACTCACCCTAGAAAAACTGTTTTTT.

The V and J genes are TRBV6-5 and TRBJ2-7, with D possibly TRBD1 on 6 matching bases. Deletions cut 6 bases from V and 0 bases from J, with 6 bases between. This CDR3 spans 12 amino acids. The germline V gene encodes CDR1 MNHEY and CDR2 SVGAGI. This chain's CDR3 is CASRQGSYEQYF. The CDR3 nucleotides read TGTGCCAGCAGACAGGGCTCCTACGAGCAGTACTTC.

The V gene is TRBV28, the J gene TRBJ1-4; TRBD1 aligns across 7 bases. J was trimmed by 5 bases and V by 4 bases; bases with no gene match: 4. Per the germline V gene, CDR1 is MDHEN and CDR2 is SYDVKM. CDR3 length: 14 residues. The CDR3 here is CASSSGTENEKLFF. CDR3 coding DNA: TGTGCCAGCAGTTCTGGGACAGAAAATGAAAAACTGTTTTTT.

V usage is TRBV11-1 and J usage is TRBJ2-7, with D perhaps matching TRBD1 (6 bases). The germline V gene has CDR1 SGHAT and CDR2 FQDESV (reference sequence). The length of the CDR3 is 14 residues. Between the trimmed V and J ends, which lost 1 base and 2 bases, there was a span of 9 bases. CDR3 DNA: TGTGCCAGCAGCTTAGGATGGGACACCTACGAGCAGTACTTC. Protein sequence: CASSLGWDTYEQYF.

The V call is TRBV19, the J call TRBJ2-1; tentative D call: TRBD1 (5 bases). V lost 5 bases to trimming and J lost 5 bases, with 13 bases between them. The CDR3 loop spans 14 amino acids. CDR1 and CDR2 (germline): LNHDA, SQIVND (reference sequence). CDR3 in DNA: TGTGCCAGTAGTGGAAGGGGCGGAAACAATGAGCAGTTCTTC. Amino acids: CASSGRGGNNEQFF.

V is TRBV18 and J is TRBJ2-7, with a possible D match to TRBD2 (7 bases). The CDR3 length is 16 residues. CDR1 and CDR2 from the germline V gene are KGHSH and LQKENI. The V end lost 6 bases, the J end lost 2 bases, and 20 bases lay between the germline ends. CDR3 amino acids: CASSPLGGATPYEQYF. CDR3 bases: TGTGCCAGCTCCCCGTTGGGGGGGGCCACCCCCTACGAGCAGTACTTC.

This rearrangement joins TRBV5-4 to TRBJ1-4, with 11 nucleotides matching TRBD1. The CDR3 sequence is 15 residues long. With V trimmed by 3 bases and J by 7 bases, 5 bases remained unmatched. Looked up from germline, CDR1 is SGHNT and CDR2 is YYREEE (reference sequence). The CDR3 is CASSSKGQGAEKLFF. In nucleotides, the CDR3 is TGTGCCAGCAGCTCGAAAGGACAGGGGGCTGAAAAACTGTTTTTT.

The V and J genes are TRBV2 and TRBJ1-2; 7 nucleotides match TRBD1. The germline V gene encodes CDR1 SNHLY and CDR2 FYNNEI. The CDR3 runs to 12 residues. Losses at the gene ends were 5 bases for V and 5 bases for J; bases not matched to a gene: 2. CDR3 bases: TGTGCCAGCAGTCCGGGACAGTATGGCTACACCTTC. Residues: CASSPGQYGYTF. Filled out from reference TRBV2 and TRBJ1-2, the complete variable domain reads EPEVTQTPSHQVTQMGQEVILRCVPISNHLYFYWYRQILGQKVEFLVSFYNNEISEKSEIFDDQFSVERPDGSNFTLKIRSTKLEDSAMYFCASSPGQYGYTFGSGTRLTVV.

The CDR3 protein is CASSWASQLGAGYTF. The CDR3 nucleotides are TGCGCCAGCAGCTGGGCCTCCCAGTTGGGGGCCGGCTACACCTTC. J is TRBJ1-2 and V is TRBV5-1, with D maybe TRBD1 (6 bases). The CDR3 totals 15 residues. The V end was cut by 3 bases, the J end by 8 bases, with 20 bases between. Germline V lookup: CDR1 SGHRS, CDR2 YFSETQ.

This chain uses TRBV9 with TRBJ1-6; 8 bases agree with TRBD1. From germline, CDR1 is SGDLS and CDR2 YYNGEE. The CDR3 contains 15 residues. The junction had 7 bases not matched to a gene; V was cut back by 4 bases and J by 7 bases. Here the CDR3 DNA reads TGTGCCAGCAGCCCCGGACAGGGAAAGAATTCACCCCTCCACTTT. As protein: CASSPGQGKNSPLHF.

This clone was detected ten times or more. The chain couples TRBV3-1 (or the pseudogene TRBV3-2) to TRBJ1-5; D is perhaps TRBD1 (6 bases). Germline-derived CDR1 and CDR2 are LGHDT and YNNKEL (reference sequence). This CDR3 contains 15 residues. V was pared by 1 base and J by 6 bases, with 13 bases between. This CDR3 reads CASSQGLQGSQPQHF. The CDR3 nucleotides are TGTGCCAGCAGCCAAGGTCTCCAGGGGAGTCAGCCCCAGCATTTT.

V and J are TRBV24-1 and TRBJ2-1; D gene ambiguous. The CDR3 is 14 residues long. The V end lost 3 bases, the J end lost 7 bases, and 12 bases lay between the germline ends. CDR1 and CDR2 (germline): KGHDR, SFDVKD. The CDR3 DNA sequence: TGTGCCACCAGTGATAGGTACTATGGAAATGAGCAGTTCTTC. This gives the protein CATSDRYYGNEQFF.

In this sample, this clone turned up a few times. It is likely a read error, because the conserved phenylalanine at the end of the CDR3 is missing. Because the CDR3's place on the DNA is in doubt, the DNA is left out and the CDR3 is given as listed by TCRdb. The J gene is TRBJ2-7, the V gene TRBV28; the table names TRBD1, a call not compared with the DNA. Looked up from germline, CDR1 is MDHEN and CDR2 is SYDVKM. The CDR3 has 14 residues if both end residues are counted. The CDR3 loop reads CASSLSPTGGLKFH.

The rearrangement joins TRBV7-9 to TRBJ2-2; D possibly corresponds to TRBD1 (6 bases). Germline values: CDR1 SEHNR, CDR2 FQNEAQ (reference sequence). This CDR3 is built from 13 residues. V was shortened by 3 bases and J by 4 bases, with 6 bases between the two germline ends. The CDR3 nucleotides read TGTGCCAGCAGCTTGGGGGCCACCGGGGAGCTGTTTTTT. This sequence encodes CASSLGATGELFF.

This clone occurred once. The chain recombines TRBV19 with TRBJ2-3; 9 bases line up with TRBD2. In germline, CDR1 is LNHDA, CDR2 SQIVND (reference sequence). The junction had 9 bases not matched to a gene; V was cut back by 5 bases and J by 3 bases. This CDR3 is built from 16 residues. CDR3 protein: CASSRSAGGSTDTQYF. In DNA, the CDR3 is TGTGCCAGTAGTCGGTCAGCGGGGGGAAGTACAGATACGCAGTATTTT.